This is a list of T cell receptor beta chains from one sample in a study of cytomegalovirus exposure and HLA in healthy donors. Using immunoSEQ multiplex PCR, the repertoire was profiled, and TCRdb retains in-frame clones only, with some absent. In total, the table holds roughly 120,000 clones. Sequenced input: PBMCs. These receptors all stem from a man aged 18 to 29 in good health and CMV-seronegative. The CDR3 runs from the conserved cysteine through the conserved F or W. The D gene is left open where the match is weak.

>TRBJ2-7|NA|TRBV10-2
TGCGCCAGCGAAGACCTAAAGGGGTCCTACGAGCAGTACTTC
CASEDLKGSYEQYF
>TRBJ1-1|NA|TRBV29-1
TGCAGCGTCATGGAACAGTCAATGAACACTGAAGCTTTCTTT
CSVMEQSMNTEAFF
>TRBJ2-2|TRBD2|TRBV9
TGTGCCAGCAGCGTCGGACTAGCGGGGGGGCCAACCGGGGAGCTGTTTTTT
CASSVGLAGGPTGELFF
>TRBJ2-1|TRBD2|TRBV11-3
TGTGCCAGCAGCTTAGTAGCCGCGGGGGGAAACGAGCAGTTCTTC
CASSLVAAGGNEQFF
>TRBJ2-7|NA|TRBV5-6
TGTGCCAGCAGCTTGGGACTCTACGAGCAGTACTTC
CASSLGLYEQYF
>TRBJ1-2|TRBD1|TRBV9
TGTGCCAGCAGCGCAGAGGGGGCAGCCAACTATGGCTACACCTTC
CASSAEGAANYGYTF
>TRBJ2-7|TRBD1|TRBV7-8
TGTGCCAGCAGCTACCGGGACAGAGGGAACGAGCAGTACTTC
CASSYRDRGNEQYF
>TRBJ2-7|NA|TRBV5-1
TGCGCCAGCAGCTTTTATGGCAGACAATACGAGCAGTACTTC
CASSFYGRQYEQYF
>TRBJ1-2|NA|TRBV16
TGTGCCAGCAGCCAATCGATTCTACAGACCAGGAGCTACACCTTC
CASSQSILQTRSYTF
>TRBJ2-5|NA|TRBV25-1
TGTGCCAGCAGAGGGGGGGACAGGCATCAAGAGACCCAGTACTTC
CASRGGDRHQETQYF
>TRBJ2-1|TRBD2|TRBV2
TGTGCCAGCAGTGAAGTAGCGGGTAAGGTATTCTTC
CASSEVAGKVFF
>TRBJ1-4|NA|TRBV7-2
TGTGCCAGCAGCTTCTACCGTAAAGACAGGGAAAAACTGTTTTTT
CASSFYRKDREKLFF
>TRBJ1-5|NA|TRBV7-3
TGTGCCAGCAGCCTAACCCGGGATCAGCCCCAGCATTTT
CASSLTRDQPQHF
>TRBJ1-2|NA|TRBV9
TGTGCCAGCAGTCACCAGATAAACCGTCCTGAGGGCTATGGCTACACCTTC
CASSHQINRPEGYGYTF
>TRBJ1-2|TRBD1|TRBV7-2
TGTGCCAGCAGCTCCGGGACAGTAGGCTACACCTTC
CASSSGTVGYTF
>TRBJ1-1|NA|TRBV5-4
TGTGCCAGCAGCTCTGACAGAATAATGAACACTGAAGCTTTCTTT
CASSSDRIMNTEAFF
>TRBJ2-7|NA|TRBV4-1
TGCGCCAGCAGCCAAGATTGGAACAGCCCCAGCTCCTACGAGCAGTACTTC
CASSQDWNSPSSYEQYF
>TRBJ1-2|NA|TRBV7-2
TGTGCCAGCAGCTTAGACAGCAACATAAACTATGGCTACACCTTC
CASSLDSNINYGYTF
>TRBJ2-3|TRBD2|TRBV28
TGTGCCAGCAGTACCGTGTTTGCGGGAGAAAAGGTGGGAGGAACAGATACGCAGTATTTT
CASSTVFAGEKVGGTDTQYF
>TRBJ2-7|TRBD1|TRBV18
TGTGCCAGCTCACCACCTTATATGGTAGGACAGGGGGAAATTTACGAGCAGTACTTC
CASSPPYMVGQGEIYEQYF
>TRBJ1-5|NA|TRBV4-1
TGCGCCAGCAGCCAGTTGCGGGGGAACCAGCCCCAGCATTTT
CASSQLRGNQPQHF
>TRBJ2-7|TRBD1|TRBV7-6
TGTGCCAGCAGCCCCGGGACAGGTACGAGCTCCTACGAGCAGTACTTC
CASSPGTGTSSYEQYF
>TRBJ1-1|NA|TRBV14
TGTGCCAGCAGTCAGGGCCTCTCTGAAGCTTTCTTT
CASSQGLSEAFF
>TRBJ2-7|TRBD2|TRBV11-3
TGTGCCAGCAGCTTAGGCCCGGGCGGGAGCCCGCCCTACGAGCAGTACTTC
CASSLGPGGSPPYEQYF
>TRBJ2-7|TRBD2|TRBV11-2
TGTGCCAGCAGCACCCATAGGAGGGGTTCTAGCGGGAGGGCCTACGAGCAGTACTTC
CASSTHRRGSSGRAYEQYF
>TRBJ2-7|NA|TRBV2
TGTGCCAGCACCAAGGAGGGGGCTTCCTACGAGCAGTACTTC
CASTKEGASYEQYF
>TRBJ2-1|NA|TRBV7-9
TGTGCCAGCAGCCCCGACTTATATTCCTACAATGAGCAGTTCTTC
CASSPDLYSYNEQFF
>TRBJ1-5|TRBD1|TRBV19
TGTGCCAGTAGTCCTCGGGACAGCTATCAGCCCCAGCATTTT
CASSPRDSYQPQHF
>TRBJ1-1|TRBD1|TRBV6-1
TGTGCCAGCAGAACAGGGGGAAACACTGAAGCTTTCTTT
CASRTGGNTEAFF
>TRBJ2-7|NA|TRBV5-1
TGCGCCAGCAGCTTGGTCGTCGACTCCTACGAGCAGTACTTC
CASSLVVDSYEQYF
>TRBJ1-4|TRBD1|TRBV5-8
TGTGCCAGCAGCTGGGGGACAGGGAATGAAAAACTGTTTTTT
CASSWGTGNEKLFF
>TRBJ1-5|TRBD1|TRBV6-1
TGTGCCAGCCTCGGACAGGGCGGGCATCAGCCCCAGCATTTT
CASLGQGGHQPQHF
>TRBJ1-1|TRBD1|TRBV10-1
TGCGCCAGCTCACCGGGGACAGGGACCACTGAAGCTTTCTTT
CASSPGTGTTEAFF
>TRBJ2-1|TRBD2|TRBV9
TGTGCCAGCAGCGTAGGCACCGGGACTAGCGGTAGCAATGAGCAGTTCTTC
CASSVGTGTSGSNEQFF
>TRBJ1-5|NA|TRBV5-8
TGTGCCAGCAGCCCTGGCGGTCAGCCCCAGCATTTT
CASSPGGQPQHF
>TRBJ2-1|TRBD1|TRBV27
TGTGCCAGCAGTCCCTCCCGGGACAGGGGTGGTGAGCAGTTCTTC
CASSPSRDRGGEQFF
>TRBJ2-7|NA|TRBV4-2
TGTGCCAGCAGCCTCGATCGGGAGAATCTCTACGAGCAGTACTTC
CASSLDRENLYEQYF
>TRBJ2-6|TRBD2|TRBV28
TGTGCCAGCAGTTCCATGACTAGCACTGGGGCCAACGTCCTGACTTTC
CASSSMTSTGANVLTF
>TRBJ2-3|TRBD2|TRBV7-9
TGTGCCAGCAGCTTAGGACTTAGCGGGGGGGGCACAGATACGCAGTATTTT
CASSLGLSGGGTDTQYF
>TRBJ2-1|NA|TRBV7-9
TGTGCCAGCAGCCCACCCATAGTTAATGAGCAGTTCTTC
CASSPPIVNEQFF
>TRBJ1-1|NA|TRBV4-1
TGCGCCAGCAGCCAAATACAGGGACTGAACACTGAAGCTTTCTTT
CASSQIQGLNTEAFF
>TRBJ2-7|TRBD1|TRBV5-1
TGCGCCAGCAGCCCAGGACAGGACTACGAGCAGTACTTC
CASSPGQDYEQYF
>TRBJ2-2|NA|TRBV27
TGTGCCAGCAGGGATAAACCAGGGGTTCGGGCCGGGGAGCTGTTTTTT
CASRDKPGVRAGELFF